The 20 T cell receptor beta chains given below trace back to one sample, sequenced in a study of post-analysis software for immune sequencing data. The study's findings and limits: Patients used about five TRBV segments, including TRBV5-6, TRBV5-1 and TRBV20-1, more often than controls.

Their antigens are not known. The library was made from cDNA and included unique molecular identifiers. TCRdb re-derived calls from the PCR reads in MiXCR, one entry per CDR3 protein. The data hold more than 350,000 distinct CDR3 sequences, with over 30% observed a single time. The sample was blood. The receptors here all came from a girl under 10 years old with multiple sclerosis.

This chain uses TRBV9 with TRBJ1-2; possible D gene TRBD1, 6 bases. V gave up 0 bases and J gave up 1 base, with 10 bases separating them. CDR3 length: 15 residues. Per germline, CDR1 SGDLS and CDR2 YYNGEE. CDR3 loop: CASSVATGSNYGYTF. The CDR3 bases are TGTGCCAGCAGCGTAGCTACAGGGAGTAACTATGGCTACACCTTC.

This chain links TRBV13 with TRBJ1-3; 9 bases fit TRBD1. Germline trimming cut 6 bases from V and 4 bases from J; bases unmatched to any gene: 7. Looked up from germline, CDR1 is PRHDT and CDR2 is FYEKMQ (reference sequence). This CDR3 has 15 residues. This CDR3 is CASSLTGGRGNTIYF. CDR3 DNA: TGTGCCAGCAGTCTTACAGGGGGCAGGGGAAACACCATATATTTT.

The CDR3 region is CASRIQDTQYF. The CDR3, as DNA: TGTGCCAGCAGAATCCAGGATACGCAGTATTTT. The genes are TRBV12-3 or TRBV12-4 and TRBJ2-3; no definite D call. The CDR3 loop spans 11 amino acids. Deletions cut 6 bases from V and 6 bases from J, with 7 bases between.

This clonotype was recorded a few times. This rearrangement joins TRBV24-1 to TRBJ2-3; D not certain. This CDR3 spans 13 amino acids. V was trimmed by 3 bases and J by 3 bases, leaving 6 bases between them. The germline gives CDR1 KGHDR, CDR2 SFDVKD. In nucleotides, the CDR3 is TGTGCCACCAGTGATCACAAGACAGATACGCAGTATTTT. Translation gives CATSDHKTDTQYF.

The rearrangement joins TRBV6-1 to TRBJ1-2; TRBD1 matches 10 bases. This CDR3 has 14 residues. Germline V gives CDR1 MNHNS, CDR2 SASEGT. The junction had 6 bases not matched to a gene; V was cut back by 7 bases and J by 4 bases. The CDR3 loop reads CASTATGGAYGYTF. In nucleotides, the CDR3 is TGTGCCAGCACCGCGACAGGGGGCGCCTATGGCTACACCTTC.

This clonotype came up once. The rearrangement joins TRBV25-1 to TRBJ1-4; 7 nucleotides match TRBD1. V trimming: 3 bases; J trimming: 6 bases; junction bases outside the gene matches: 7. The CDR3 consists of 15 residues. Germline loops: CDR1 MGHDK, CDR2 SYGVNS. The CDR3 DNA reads TGTGCCAGCAGTGAGCCCAGGGGGTACGATGAAAAACTGTTTTTT. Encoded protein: CASSEPRGYDEKLFF.

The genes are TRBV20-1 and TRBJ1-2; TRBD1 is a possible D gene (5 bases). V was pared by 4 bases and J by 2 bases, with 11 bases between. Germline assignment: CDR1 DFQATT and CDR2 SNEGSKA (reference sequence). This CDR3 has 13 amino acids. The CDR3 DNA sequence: TGCAGTGCTAACACGGGACTGAACTATGGCTACACCTTC. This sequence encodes CSANTGLNYGYTF.

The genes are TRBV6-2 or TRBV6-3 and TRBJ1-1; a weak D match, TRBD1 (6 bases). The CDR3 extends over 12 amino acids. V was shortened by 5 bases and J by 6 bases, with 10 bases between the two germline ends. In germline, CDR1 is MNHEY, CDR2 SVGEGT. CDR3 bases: TGTGCCAGCAGTCTACAGGGCTCTGAAGCTTTCTTT. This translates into CASSLQGSEAFF.

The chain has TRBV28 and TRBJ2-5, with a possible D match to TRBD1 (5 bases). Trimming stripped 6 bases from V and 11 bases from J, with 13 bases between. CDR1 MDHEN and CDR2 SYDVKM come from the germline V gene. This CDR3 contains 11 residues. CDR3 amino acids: CASRGPREQYF. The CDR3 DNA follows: TGTGCCAGCAGGGGGCCGAGAGAGCAGTACTTC.

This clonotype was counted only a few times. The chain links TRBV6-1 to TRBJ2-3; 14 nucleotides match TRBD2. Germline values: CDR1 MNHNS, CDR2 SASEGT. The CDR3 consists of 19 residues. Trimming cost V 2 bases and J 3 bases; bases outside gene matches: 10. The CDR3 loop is CASSEMGPTSGGATDTQYF. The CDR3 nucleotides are TGTGCCAGCAGTGAAATGGGTCCGACTAGCGGGGGGGCAACAGATACGCAGTATTTT.

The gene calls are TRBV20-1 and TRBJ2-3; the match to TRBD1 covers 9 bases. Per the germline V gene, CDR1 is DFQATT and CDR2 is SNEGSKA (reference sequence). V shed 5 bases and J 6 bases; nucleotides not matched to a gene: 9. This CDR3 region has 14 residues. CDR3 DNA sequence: TGCAGTGCTGAAAGGACAGGGGAGGGGGATACGCAGTATTTT. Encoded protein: CSAERTGEGDTQYF.

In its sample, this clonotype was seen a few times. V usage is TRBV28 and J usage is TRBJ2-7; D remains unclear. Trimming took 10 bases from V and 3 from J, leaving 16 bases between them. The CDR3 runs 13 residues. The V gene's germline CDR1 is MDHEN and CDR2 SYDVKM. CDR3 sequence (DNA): TGTGCCACCCGATACAGTGGAAGCTACGAGCAGTACTTC. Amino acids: CATRYSGSYEQYF. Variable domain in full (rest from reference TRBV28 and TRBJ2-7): DVKVTQSSRYLVKRTGEKVFLECVQDMDHENMFWYRQDPGLGLRLIYFSYDVKMKEKGDIPEGYSVSREKKERFSLILESASTNQTSMYLCATRYSGSYEQYFGPGTRLTVT.

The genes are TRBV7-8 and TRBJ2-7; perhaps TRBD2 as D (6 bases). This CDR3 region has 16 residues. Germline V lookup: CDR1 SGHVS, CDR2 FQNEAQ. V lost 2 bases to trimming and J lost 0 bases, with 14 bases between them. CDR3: CASSLKGTLSSYEQYF. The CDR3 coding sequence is TGTGCCAGCAGCTTAAAGGGGACTTTAAGCTCCTACGAGCAGTACTTC.

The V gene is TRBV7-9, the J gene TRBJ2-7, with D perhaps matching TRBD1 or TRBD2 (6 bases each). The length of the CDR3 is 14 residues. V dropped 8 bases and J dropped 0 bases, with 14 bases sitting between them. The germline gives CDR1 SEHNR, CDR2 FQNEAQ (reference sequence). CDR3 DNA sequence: TGTGCCAGCTCGGGAGTCAGGGGCTCCTACGAGCAGTACTTC. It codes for CASSGVRGSYEQYF.

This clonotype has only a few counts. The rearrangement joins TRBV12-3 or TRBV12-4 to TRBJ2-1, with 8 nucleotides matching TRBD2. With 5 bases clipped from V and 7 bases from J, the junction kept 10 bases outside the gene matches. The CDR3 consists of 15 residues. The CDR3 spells CASSPSPAGENEQFF. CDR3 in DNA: TGTGCCAGCAGTCCTAGCCCAGCGGGAGAGAATGAGCAGTTCTTC.

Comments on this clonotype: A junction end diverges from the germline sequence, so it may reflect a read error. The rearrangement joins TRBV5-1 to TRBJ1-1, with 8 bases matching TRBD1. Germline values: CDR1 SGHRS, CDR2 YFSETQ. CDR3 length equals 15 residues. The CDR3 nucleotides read TGCGCCGGCAGCAAGCCGCAGGGGGCCAACACTGAAGCTTTCTTT. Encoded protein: CAGSKPQGANTEAFF.

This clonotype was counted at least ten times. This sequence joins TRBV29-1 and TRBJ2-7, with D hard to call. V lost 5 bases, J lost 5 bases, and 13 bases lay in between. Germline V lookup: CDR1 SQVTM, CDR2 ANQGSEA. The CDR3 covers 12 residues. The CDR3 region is CSVWLGFHEQYF. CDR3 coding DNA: TGCAGCGTTTGGCTAGGTTTTCACGAGCAGTACTTC.

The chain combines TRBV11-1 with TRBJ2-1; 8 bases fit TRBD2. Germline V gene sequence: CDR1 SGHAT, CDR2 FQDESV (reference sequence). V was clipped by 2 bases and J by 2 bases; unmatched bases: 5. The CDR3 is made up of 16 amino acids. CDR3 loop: CASSLPGLGPYNEQFF. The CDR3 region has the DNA TGTGCCAGCAGCTTACCGGGACTAGGGCCCTACAATGAGCAGTTCTTC. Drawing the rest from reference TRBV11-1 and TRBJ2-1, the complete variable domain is EAEVAQSPRYKITEKSQAVAFWCDPISGHATLYWYRQILGQGPELLVQFQDESVVDDSQLPKDRFSAERLKGVDSTLKIQPAELGDSAMYLCASSLPGLGPYNEQFFGPGTRLTVL.

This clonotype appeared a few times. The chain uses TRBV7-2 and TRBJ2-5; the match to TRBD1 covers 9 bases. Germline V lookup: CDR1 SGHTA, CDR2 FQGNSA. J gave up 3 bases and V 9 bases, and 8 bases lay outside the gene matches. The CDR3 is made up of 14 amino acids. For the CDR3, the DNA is TGTGCCAGTCGGTGGGGACAGGGCAAAGAGACCCAGTACTTC. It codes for CASRWGQGKETQYF. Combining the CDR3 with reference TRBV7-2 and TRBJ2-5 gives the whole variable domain GAGVSQSPSNKVTEKGKDVELRCDPISGHTALYWYRQSLGQGLEFLIYFQGNSAPDKSGLPSDRFSAERTGGSVSTLTIQRTQQEDSAVYLCASRWGQGKETQYFGPGTRLLVL.

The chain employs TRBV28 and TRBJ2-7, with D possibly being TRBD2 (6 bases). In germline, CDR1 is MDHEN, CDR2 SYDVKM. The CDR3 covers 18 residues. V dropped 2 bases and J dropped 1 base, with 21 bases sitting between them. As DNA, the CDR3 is TGTGCCAGCAGTTTACGTGTCCGGGACTCCTACCTTTCCTACGAGCAGTACTTC. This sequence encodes CASSLRVRDSYLSYEQYF. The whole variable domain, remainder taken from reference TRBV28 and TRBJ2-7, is DVKVTQSSRYLVKRTGEKVFLECVQDMDHENMFWYRQDPGLGLRLIYFSYDVKMKEKGDIPEGYSVSREKKERFSLILESASTNQTSMYLCASSLRVRDSYLSYEQYFGPGTRLTVT.